The clone carrying this TCR beta chain was counted ten times or more. Its specificity is unknown. The entry originates in a study of T cells in Graves' hyperthyroidism and ophthalmopathy. Whole-study findings and limits: Blood shared most expanded thyroid clonotypes above 0.001. The model identified upcoming ophthalmopathy a median approximately six months ahead of onset. From stable hyperthyroidism, ophthalmopathy was set apart by a 13 V-J model.

TCR beta CDR3 region amplification was performed from RNA transcripts. A first-round RT-PCR of the TCR CDR3 used the HTBI primer set. One entry per CDR3 protein results from TCRdb running MiXCR on the multiplex PCR reads. The repertoire holds 640,000 or so distinct CDR3 sequences, with about 15% as singletons. The germline CDR1 and CDR2 sequences are LGHNA and YNFKEQ. CDR3 length: 15 residues. Trimming removed 6 bases at V and 7 bases at J, with 22 bases between. Diagnoses rested on clinical symptoms, serum thyroxine and TRAb, thyroid ultrasound and orbital computed tomography. This chain joins TRBV4-2 and TRBJ2-7, with D perhaps matching TRBD2 (6 bases). What was sequenced was blood. The clonotype comes from a woman in her thirties or forties with Graves' ophthalmopathy. The CDR3 DNA sequence: TGTGCCAGCAGTCCTGGAGGGAGTCTAAGTGGGGAGCAGTACTTC. Protein product: CASSPGGSLSGEQYF.